These 15 T cell receptor beta chains were all obtained from the same sample, sequenced in a study of human T cells and chemical hapten exposure. Each CDR3 protein is one row after TCRdb ran MiXCR on the RACE reads. The data contain some 190,000 distinct CDR3 sequences, approximately 20% of them singletons. Time point given: patch test 1, 2 weeks after DPC sensitization. Treatment given: therapeutic diphenylcyclopropenone sensitization with weekly scalp DPC. The sample here was whole blood, taken in connection with sensitization to the hapten diphenylcyclopropenone (DPC). These TCRs come from a woman aged 45-65 years with alopecia areata. Some clones in this sample may be carry-over from other donors' samples.

The chain joins TRBV20-1 to TRBJ1-5; D remains unclear. The ends were cut back, 6 bases at V and 0 bases at J, with 21 bases in the middle. The germline CDR1 and CDR2 sequences are DFQATT and SNEGSKA (reference sequence). This CDR3 spans 17 amino acids. This CDR3 reads CSAARFSPRLSNQPQHF. CDR3 DNA: TGCAGTGCGGCCAGGTTTTCACCTCGACTTAGCAATCAGCCCCAGCATTTT.

This clonotype was detected only a few times. The chain couples TRBV2 to TRBJ1-4; no clear D. Trimming took 6 bases from V and 0 from J, leaving 8 bases between them. Germline lookup yields CDR1 SNHLY and CDR2 FYNNEI. CDR3 length equals 14 residues. CDR3 sequence reads: CASRVAATNEKLFF. The CDR3 DNA reads TGTGCCAGCAGAGTTGCGGCAACTAATGAAAAACTGTTTTTT.

The chain recombines TRBV2 with TRBJ1-1, with 8 bases lining up with TRBD1. The CDR3 is 14 amino acids. CDR1 SNHLY and CDR2 FYNNEI come from the germline V gene. V lost 6 bases to trimming and J lost 1 base; unmatched junction nucleotides: 4. The CDR3 DNA sequence: TGTGCCAGCAGACCCACAGGGGGGAACACTGAAGCTTTCTTT. It encodes CASRPTGGNTEAFF.

This clonotype was counted a few times. The chain combines TRBV2 with TRBJ2-2, with D possibly TRBD2 on 7 matching bases. The V and J ends lost 7 bases and 6 bases respectively, with 15 bases between them. In germline, CDR1 is SNHLY, CDR2 FYNNEI. The CDR3 covers 14 residues. CDR3 coding DNA: TGTGCCAGCACTGGACTAGGGGGTGCCGGGGAGCTGTTTTTT. As protein: CASTGLGGAGELFF. The full variable domain, with the rest looked up from reference TRBV2 and TRBJ2-2, is EPEVTQTPSHQVTQMGQEVILRCVPISNHLYFYWYRQILGQKVEFLVSFYNNEISEKSEIFDDQFSVERPDGSNFTLKIRSTKLEDSAMYFCASTGLGGAGELFFGEGSRLTVL.

V and J are TRBV10-2 and TRBJ2-3; 7 nucleotides align to TRBD1. CDR3 length: 16 residues. With V trimmed by 6 bases and J by 1 base, 10 bases remained unmatched. Germline V gene lookup returns CDR1 WSHSY and CDR2 SAAADI. The CDR3 protein is CASSKDRAMGTDTQYF. The CDR3, as DNA: TGCGCCAGCAGCAAAGACAGGGCAATGGGCACAGATACGCAGTATTTT.

CDR3 in amino acids: CASSEGRALNQPQHF. The CDR3 DNA follows: TGTGCCAGCAGTGAGGGCAGGGCGCTCAATCAGCCCCAGCATTTT. The chain has TRBV25-1 and TRBJ1-5; possibly TRBD1 for D (5 bases). V shed 3 bases and J shed 3 bases, with 12 bases lying between them. The CDR3 contains 15 residues. Germline assignment: CDR1 MGHDK and CDR2 SYGVNS.

This clonotype was detected only once. The chain combines TRBV28 with TRBJ1-5, with no clear D. CDR3 length equals 14 residues. Trimming shortened V by 5 bases and J by 0 bases, and 8 bases separated the two germline ends. The germline V gene has CDR1 MDHEN and CDR2 SYDVKM. This chain's CDR3 is CASSRALSNQPQHF. In DNA form, the CDR3 reads TGTGCCAGCAGTCGGGCCCTTAGCAATCAGCCCCAGCATTTT. Complete variable domain (other parts from reference TRBV28 and TRBJ1-5): DVKVTQSSRYLVKRTGEKVFLECVQDMDHENMFWYRQDPGLGLRLIYFSYDVKMKEKGDIPEGYSVSREKKERFSLILESASTNQTSMYLCASSRALSNQPQHFGDGTRLSIL.

This sequence joins TRBV7-9 and TRBJ2-2; D tentatively reads TRBD1 or TRBD2 (5 bases each). Germline V gene sequence: CDR1 SEHNR, CDR2 FQNEAQ (reference sequence). This CDR3 has 13 amino acids. With 7 bases removed from V and 6 bases from J, the gap between germline ends came to 12 bases. The CDR3 region has the DNA TGTGCCAGCAACCTAGAGGGGCCCGGGGAGCTGTTTTTT. This sequence encodes CASNLEGPGELFF.

Only a few counts were recorded for this clonotype. V and J are TRBV20-1 and TRBJ2-3; D remains unclear. Trimming left V 6 bases short and J 1 base short, with 14 bases between. This CDR3 has 14 residues. The germline gives CDR1 DFQATT, CDR2 SNEGSKA (reference sequence). CDR3 sequence reads: CSALQIAGTDTQYF. The CDR3 bases are TGCAGTGCATTACAGATAGCCGGCACAGATACGCAGTATTTT.

This clonotype occurred a few times. This chain links TRBV3-1 with TRBJ2-1; D unclear. Germline V gives CDR1 LGHDT, CDR2 YNNKEL (reference sequence). CDR3 length: 14 residues. V lost 0 bases, J lost 9 bases, and 12 bases lay in between. CDR3: CASSQETAAPEQFF. Here the CDR3 DNA reads TGTGCCAGCAGCCAAGAAACGGCAGCGCCTGAGCAGTTCTTC.

This clonotype appeared a few times. The chain couples TRBV30 to TRBJ2-7; 7 positions agree with TRBD1. This CDR3 has 12 amino acids. Trimming cost V 3 bases and J 4 bases; bases outside gene matches: 3. Germline V CDR1 and CDR2: GTSNPN, SVGIG (reference sequence). The CDR3 here is CAWRQGNYEQYF. CDR3 DNA: TGTGCCTGGAGACAGGGGAATTACGAGCAGTACTTC.

This clonotype was found a few times. This chain links TRBV5-1 with TRBJ1-1; D not resolved. Trimming stripped 1 base from V and 5 bases from J, with 15 bases between. The CDR3 extends over 15 amino acids. The V gene's germline CDR1 is SGHRS and CDR2 YFSETQ. The CDR3 protein is CASSLFGYGTTEAFF. Written as DNA, the CDR3 is TGCGCCAGCAGCTTGTTTGGCTATGGAACGACTGAAGCTTTCTTT.

The genes are TRBV29-1 and TRBJ1-1; TRBD1 agrees at 9 bases. Germline CDR1 reads SQVTM; CDR2 reads ANQGSEA. Trimming cost V 7 bases and J 6 bases; bases outside gene matches: 9. This CDR3 is 13 amino acids long. The CDR3 DNA reads as TGCAGCGATCGGACAGGGGAAGGTTCTGAAGCTTTCTTT. This gives the protein CSDRTGEGSEAFF.

This clonotype was observed a few times. The chain has TRBV5-1 and TRBJ2-1; 8 nucleotides align to TRBD1. V dropped 3 bases and J dropped 10; count of bases not matched to a gene: 9. This CDR3 has 14 amino acids. Germline V gives CDR1 SGHRS, CDR2 YFSETQ. The CDR3 loop reads CASSSGQGILEQFF. The CDR3 DNA reads as TGCGCCAGCAGCTCAGGACAGGGAATTTTGGAGCAGTTCTTC.

The rearrangement uses TRBV5-1 and TRBJ1-2; D remains ambiguous. The CDR3 consists of 14 residues. In germline, CDR1 is SGHRS, CDR2 YFSETQ. The V end was cut by 0 bases, the J end by 4 bases, with 10 bases between. The DNA of the CDR3 is TGCGCCAGCAGCTTGGGAGCAGGTTCCTATGGCTACACCTTC. Translated, it gives CASSLGAGSYGYTF.